The 25 T cell receptor beta chains below all came from one sample that was sequenced in a study of cytomegalovirus exposure and HLA in healthy donors. The PCR used 60 Vbeta and 13 Jbeta primers. TCRdb keeps only in-frame clones here, not all; method: immunoSEQ multiplex PCR. The sample includes approximately 160,000 clones, around four fifths of them seen just once. Sequenced material: PBMCs. The source of these receptors is a woman aged 25 to 39 in good health and CMV-seropositive.

The chain carries TRBV19 and TRBJ2-5, with 7 bases lining up with TRBD2. Losses at the gene ends were 3 bases for V and 2 bases for J; bases not matched to a gene: 3. Germline V gene data show CDR1 as LNHDA and CDR2 as SQIVND (reference sequence). This CDR3 contains 14 residues. DNA of the CDR3: TGTGCCAGTAGTATGTGGGAGGGGCAAGAGACCCAGTACTTC. Protein product: CASSMWEGQETQYF.

This chain uses TRBV4-1 with TRBJ2-1, with 9 bases that match TRBD2. CDR3 length equals 16 residues. The junction had 7 bases not matched to a gene; V was cut back by 0 bases and J by 7 bases. Germline V CDR1 and CDR2: MGHRA, YSYEKL. The CDR3 spells CASSQDWAGGGNEQFF. DNA of the CDR3: TGCGCCAGCAGCCAAGATTGGGCGGGGGGGGGAAATGAGCAGTTCTTC.

The rearrangement links TRBV5-1 to TRBJ1-5; 7 bases align to TRBD1. J gave up 6 bases and V 0 bases, and 3 bases lay outside the gene matches. Germline lookup yields CDR1 SGHRS and CDR2 YFSETQ. The CDR3 contains 14 residues. DNA of the CDR3: TGCGCCAGCAGCTTGGTAGGGGGCGGTCAGCCCCAGCATTTT. Protein product: CASSLVGGGQPQHF. Complete variable domain (other parts from reference TRBV5-1 and TRBJ1-5): KAGVTQTPRYLIKTRGQQVTLSCSPISGHRSVSWYQQTPGQGLQFLFEYFSETQRNKGNFPGRFSGRQFSNSRSEMNVSTLELGDSALYLCASSLVGGGQPQHFGDGTRLSIL.

This chain links TRBV27 with TRBJ2-5; 9 nucleotides match TRBD1. The J call is in doubt because the DNA end fits TRBJ2-7 better. This CDR3 comprises 17 residues. The germline V gene has CDR1 MNHEY and CDR2 SMNVEV (reference sequence). CDR3 residues: CASSFWRQGDRSYEQYF. The CDR3 bases are TGTGCCAGCAGTTTTTGGCGACAGGGGGACCGCTCCTACGAGCAGTACTTC.

This chain uses TRBV6-5 with TRBJ1-6; TRBD1 is a possible D gene (6 bases). Germline V CDR1 and CDR2: MNHEY, SVGAGI. This CDR3 comprises 14 residues. Trimming removed 5 bases from V and 3 bases from J, with 8 bases in between. This chain's CDR3 is CASSKQGYNSPLHF. CDR3 bases: TGTGCCAGCAGTAAACAGGGCTATAATTCACCCCTCCACTTT.

The V call is TRBV7-8, the J call TRBJ1-4; no clear D gene. CDR3 length: 15 residues. The V gene's germline CDR1 is SGHVS and CDR2 FQNEAQ. Trimming took off 5 bases at V and 1 base at J, with 11 bases between the two ends. This CDR3 is CASSLRLVTNEKLFF. CDR3 DNA: TGTGCCAGCAGCCTCCGCTTAGTAACTAATGAAAAACTGTTTTTT.

This clone was seen a few times. In nucleotides, the CDR3 is TGCGCCAGCAAACTAGCGGGAGGGCCCCATGAGCAGTACTTC. This translates into CASKLAGGPHEQYF. The rearrangement uses TRBV5-1 and TRBJ2-7; 13 bases align to TRBD2. The CDR3 has 14 amino acids. Germline lookup yields CDR1 SGHRS and CDR2 YFSETQ. Trimming at V came to 6 bases and at J to 7 bases, leaving 7 bases not matched to a gene.

This clone showed up just once. The chain employs TRBV6-5 and TRBJ2-5; D is perhaps TRBD1 (5 bases). CDR1 MNHEY and CDR2 SVGAGI come from the germline V gene. Trimming left V 7 bases short and J 0 bases short, with 15 bases between. The CDR3 is 15 amino acids. The CDR3 spells CASTLLGQNQETQYF. The CDR3 nucleotides read TGTGCCAGCACCCTACTGGGGCAGAACCAAGAGACCCAGTACTTC.

This clone was seen a handful of times. CDR3 bases: TGTGCCAGCATCCTTACAGGGGGCGCGATCCACGAGCAGTACTTC. Protein: CASILTGGAIHEQYF. The chain couples TRBV6-1 to TRBJ2-7; 9 bases agree with TRBD1. CDR1 MNHNS and CDR2 SASEGT come from the germline V gene. The CDR3 length is 15 residues. V was pared by 7 bases and J by 5 bases, with 12 bases of the junction left unmatched.

The V gene is TRBV7-9, the J gene TRBJ1-5; D unclear. The V gene's germline CDR1 is SEHNR and CDR2 FQNEAQ (reference sequence). The CDR3 totals 14 residues. V was shortened by 5 bases and J by 4 bases, with 12 bases between the two germline ends. The CDR3 reads CASSRDTPNQPQHF. Written as DNA, the CDR3 is TGTGCCAGCAGCCGCGACACACCAAATCAGCCCCAGCATTTT.

V is TRBV5-1 and J is TRBJ2-1; 11 nucleotides align to TRBD2. The CDR3 is made up of 17 amino acids. Germline V gives CDR1 SGHRS, CDR2 YFSETQ. V dropped 4 bases and J dropped 4; count of bases not matched to a gene: 10. CDR3: CASSGRVAGGAYNEQFF. For the CDR3, the DNA is TGCGCCAGCAGCGGGAGGGTAGCGGGAGGGGCTTACAATGAGCAGTTCTTC.

The chain employs TRBV11-2 and TRBJ2-2, with TRBD2 matching 13 bases. V trimming: 6 bases; J trimming: 5 bases; junction bases outside the gene matches: 3. The CDR3 loop spans 15 amino acids. Germline CDR1 is SGHAT and CDR2 is FQNNGV. CDR3 DNA: TGTGCCAGCAGGTCGGGACTAGCGGGAACCGGGGAGCTGTTTTTT. Its translation: CASRSGLAGTGELFF. The full variable domain, rest sourced from reference TRBV11-2 and TRBJ2-2, is EAGVAQSPRYKIIEKRQSVAFWCNPISGHATLYWYQQILGQGPKLLIQFQNNGVVDDSQLPKDRFSAERLKGVDSTLKIQPAKLEDSAVYLCASRSGLAGTGELFFGEGSRLTVL.

The CDR3 DNA reads as TGTGCCAGCAGGCGTAACAGGGGGCGTTACAATGAGCAGTTCTTC. As protein: CASRRNRGRYNEQFF. The chain joins TRBV6-5 to TRBJ2-1; 9 bases match TRBD1. Trimming cost V 6 bases and J 4 bases; bases outside gene matches: 7. Germline CDR1 is MNHEY and CDR2 is SVGAGI. The CDR3 consists of 15 residues.

J is TRBJ2-1 and V is TRBV4-1, with a weak D call TRBD2 (8 bases). Germline loops: CDR1 MGHRA, CDR2 YSYEKL. This CDR3 is 18 amino acids long. Trimming removed 1 base at V and 6 bases at J, with 22 bases between. The CDR3 DNA reads as TGCGCCAGCAGCCAAGGGGGTACGGGAGGGCCAGGGGGCAATGAGCAGTTCTTC. Translation: CASSQGGTGGPGGNEQFF.

The V gene is TRBV4-1, the J gene TRBJ2-1; TRBD2 matches at 16 bases. Germline V gene sequence: CDR1 MGHRA, CDR2 YSYEKL. V trimming: 3 bases; J trimming: 1 base; junction bases outside the gene matches: 6. The CDR3 has 19 residues. CDR3 region: CASSHPGTSGRGSYNEQFF. Here the CDR3 DNA reads TGCGCCAGCAGCCATCCCGGGACTAGCGGGAGGGGTTCCTACAATGAGCAGTTCTTC.

The chain carries TRBV2 and TRBJ2-1, with a weak D call TRBD2 (5 bases). Germline assignment: CDR1 SNHLY and CDR2 FYNNEI. The V and J ends lost 0 bases and 10 bases respectively, with 13 bases between them. This CDR3 has 14 amino acids. The CDR3 sequence is CASSEASVASEQFF. CDR3 sequence (DNA): TGTGCCAGCAGTGAAGCGTCGGTAGCGAGCGAGCAGTTCTTC.

The chain combines TRBV5-8 with TRBJ1-2; D not certain. CDR1 SGHTS and CDR2 YDEGEE come from the germline V gene. The CDR3 loop spans 15 amino acids. Trimming cost V 4 bases and J 4 bases, with 17 bases left between them. CDR3 DNA sequence: TGTGCCAGCAGCCCCTCGCGGGGAAACCTCTATGGCTACACCTTC. It codes for CASSPSRGNLYGYTF.

This sequence joins TRBV6-1 and TRBJ2-1; 8 bases align to TRBD2. V was clipped by 7 bases and J by 5 bases; unmatched bases: 7. Germline V CDR1 and CDR2: MNHNS, SASEGT. This CDR3 spans 14 amino acids. The CDR3 DNA reads as TGTGCCAGCATAGTTACTAGCGGTAACAATGAGCAGTTCTTC. Its translation: CASIVTSGNNEQFF.

CDR3: CASSLGAVRYTEAFF. As DNA, the CDR3 is TGTGCCAGCAGTCTGGGGGCGGTTCGGTACACTGAAGCTTTCTTT. The chain combines TRBV9 with TRBJ1-1; D is possibly TRBD1 (6 bases). From germline, CDR1 is SGDLS and CDR2 YYNGEE. This CDR3 region has 15 residues. Trimming left V 5 bases short and J 3 bases short, with 17 bases between.

The chain links TRBV4-1 to TRBJ2-6; 7 bases line up with TRBD1. Germline V gives CDR1 MGHRA, CDR2 YSYEKL. The CDR3 loop spans 19 amino acids. After removal of 2 bases from V and 2 bases from J, the junction contained 12 bases not matched to a gene. The chain's CDR3 is CASSQSLAGGSTGANVLTF. In DNA form, the CDR3 reads TGCGCCAGCAGCCAATCTTTGGCAGGGGGATCGACTGGGGCCAACGTCCTGACTTTC.

V is TRBV4-3 and J is TRBJ2-7; 9 bases agree with TRBD2. The V gene end was trimmed by 0 bases and the J gene end by 2 bases; junction bases not matched to a gene: 2. Germline V CDR1 and CDR2: LGHNA, YSLEER. The CDR3 runs 15 residues. CDR3 coding DNA: TGCGCCAGCAGCCAAGAGCCTAGCGGGACCTACGAGCAGTACTTC. As protein: CASSQEPSGTYEQYF.

This clone turned up a few times. V and J are TRBV28 and TRBJ1-5, with D tentatively TRBD1 (6 bases). The V end was cut by 5 bases, the J end by 4 bases, with 15 bases between. This CDR3 is 15 amino acids long. Germline V lookup: CDR1 MDHEN, CDR2 SYDVKM. The CDR3 DNA is TGTGCCAGCAGTCTACAGGGATCGGCTAATCAGCCCCAGCATTTT. Encoded protein: CASSLQGSANQPQHF.

CDR3: CASSEEGQSLGYTF. For the CDR3, the DNA is TGTGCCAGCAGTGAAGAGGGACAGTCGTTAGGCTACACCTTC. The chain links TRBV2 to TRBJ1-2, with TRBD1 matching 7 bases. The CDR3 length is 14 residues. Trimming at V came to 1 base and at J to 8 bases, leaving 7 bases not matched to a gene. Germline CDR1 is SNHLY and CDR2 is FYNNEI.

The genes are TRBV27 and TRBJ1-3; no clear D. Trimming left V 4 bases short and J 0 bases short, with 10 bases between. The CDR3 is 15 amino acids. CDR1 is MNHEY and CDR2 is SMNVEV in the germline V gene (reference sequence). The CDR3 spells CASSSISGSGNTIYF. The CDR3, as DNA: TGTGCCAGCAGTTCAATCAGTGGCTCTGGAAACACCATATATTTT.

This clone occurred a few times. The rearrangement uses TRBV10-3 and TRBJ2-7, with TRBD2 identical over 7 bases. The CDR3 totals 15 residues. In germline, CDR1 is ENHRY, CDR2 SYGVKD. Unmatched junction bases numbered 10, after V lost 5 bases and J lost 3 bases. Here the CDR3 reads CAISRGLRGDYEQYF. DNA for the CDR3: TGTGCCATCAGTAGGGGACTCCGGGGGGACTACGAGCAGTACTTC.